The rows below give T cell receptor beta chains drawn from one sample of a study of breast tumors, draining lymph nodes, adjacent tissues. TCRdb re-called the multiplex PCR reads through MiXCR, storing one row per CDR3 protein. The table includes approximately 150,000 distinct CDR3 sequences, less than 35% detected once. Sequences were obtained from axillary lymph node tissue. These receptors all stem from a female donor with breast cancer. Some clones in this sample may be carry-over from other donors' samples. Both conserved end residues are part of each CDR3. The D gene is left open where the match is weak. Some rows mark clone size as missing; the rest say once, few, many or name a class of expanded clone.

D gene | J gene | V gene | clone size | CDR3 protein | CDR3 DNA
- | TRBJ1-6 | TRBV7-8 | many | CASSRGESPLHF | TGTGCCAGCAGCAGGGGGGAGTCACCCCTCCACTTT
- | TRBJ2-1 | TRBV7-9 | many | CASSLAQGRNEQFF | TGTGCCAGCAGCTTAGCGCAGGGTCGGAATGAGCAGTTCTTC
TRBD2 | TRBJ2-1 | TRBV9 | - | CASSLGLAGATIEQFF | TGTGCCAGCAGCCTGGGACTAGCGGGAGCTACTATTGAGCAGTTCTTC
- | TRBJ2-6 | TRBV6-2/TRBV6-3 | few | CASSRRTRSGANVLTF | TGTGCCAGCAGTCGACGGACTCGCTCTGGGGCCAACGTCCTGACTTTC
TRBD1 | TRBJ2-1 | TRBV19 | - | CASSWDREFF | TGTGCCAGTAGTTGGGACAGGGAGTTCTTC
- | TRBJ2-7 | TRBV6-5 | many | CASSSVQEGYEQYF | TGTGCCAGCAGCTCCGTGCAGGAAGGCTACGAGCAGTACTTC
- | TRBJ1-2 | TRBV7-6 | many | CASSSSYLAGYTF | TGTGCCAGCAGCTCGTCTTACCTAGCCGGCTACACCTTC
- | TRBJ1-1 | TRBV5-1 | - | CASRYGNTEAFF | TGCGCCAGCAGATACGGGAACACTGAAGCTTTCTTT
- | TRBJ1-4 | TRBV25-1 | many | CASSEKWGWGEKLFF | TGTGCCAGCAGTGAAAAATGGGGTTGGGGTGAAAAACTGTTTTTT
- | TRBJ1-2 | TRBV5-6 | - | CAGSLASTYGYTF | TGTGCCGGCAGCTTGGCCAGCACCTATGGCTACACCTTC
- | TRBJ1-5 | TRBV6-1 | many | CASSAQTAPNQPQHF | TGTGCCAGCAGTGCCCAGACAGCACCCAATCAGCCCCAGCATTTT
- | TRBJ2-1 | TRBV11-2 | - | CASSLGSRVTPGNEQLF | TGTGCCAGCAGCTTGGGCTCTCGAGTAACCCCCGGCAATGAGCAGCTCTTC
- | TRBJ2-1 | TRBV2 | - | CASSVLGGDTEAFFGQYNEQFF | -
- | TRBJ1-2 | TRBV20-1 | many | CSARVNYGYTF | TGCAGTGCTAGAGTTAACTATGGCTACACCTTC
- | TRBJ1-4 | TRBV5-6 | many | CASTRGGKVGTNEKLFF | TGTGCCAGCACCCGTGGGGGGAAAGTGGGAACTAATGAAAAACTGTTTTTT
TRBD2 | TRBJ2-7 | TRBV5-6 | many | CASRSTGTSNTYEQYF | TGTGCCAGCAGGTCGACCGGGACTAGCAACACCTACGAGCAGTACTTC
TRBD1 | TRBJ1-2 | TRBV12-5 | many | CASGEGDRRKNGYTF | TGTGCTAGTGGCGAGGGGGACAGGCGCAAAAATGGCTACACCTTC
- | TRBJ2-6 | TRBV15 | once | CATSRDLTF | TGTGCCACCAGCAGAGACCTGACTTTC
- | TRBJ2-1 | TRBV9 | - | CACSVRVESYDEQFF | TGTGCCTGCAGCGTCAGGGTGGAATCCTACGATGAGCAGTTCTTC
- | TRBJ1-4 | TRBV7-9 | many | CASSLVGAEGEKLFF | TGTGCCAGCAGCTTAGTGGGGGCCGAGGGTGAAAAACTGTTTTTT
- | TRBJ2-5 | TRBV6-6 | many | CASSYSEAQETQYF | TGTGCCAGCAGTTACTCAGAAGCACAAGAGACCCAGTACTTC
- | TRBJ1-2 | TRBV20-1 | - | CGARQAEFNYGYAF | TGCGGTGCTAGACAGGCTGAATTTAACTATGGCTACGCCTTC
- | TRBJ2-2 | TRBV5-1 | - | CASSLNGELFF | TGCGCCAGCAGCTTGAATGGGGAGCTGTTTTTT
- | TRBJ1-5 | TRBV28 | many | CASSLKGNQPQHF | TGTGCCAGCAGTTTAAAAGGCAATCAGCCCCAGCATTTT
TRBD2 | TRBJ2-3 | TRBV29-1 | - | CSVEGAGSTDTQYF | TGCAGCGTTGAAGGAGCGGGGAGCACAGATACGCAGTATTTT
TRBD1 | TRBJ2-5 | TRBV28 | many | CASSGPGQGKKETQYF | TGTGCCAGCAGTGGTCCGGGACAGGGAAAAAAAGAGACCCAGTACTTC
- | TRBJ2-3 | TRBV3-1 | few | CASSQDLGVRGTDTQYF | TGTGCCAGCAGCCAAGATTTGGGGGTCAGGGGCACAGATACGCAGTATTTT
- | TRBJ2-1 | TRBV12-3/TRBV12-4 | many | CASSLGSGIYNEQFF | TGTGCCAGCAGTTTAGGGTCTGGGATTTACAATGAGCAGTTCTTC
- | TRBJ2-4 | TRBV6-5 | once | CASSHSVLNIQYF | TGTGCCAGCAGTCACTCGGTTCTCAACATTCAGTACTTC
- | TRBJ2-3 | TRBV10-2 | many | CASRGSTDTQYF | TGCGCCAGCAGAGGTAGCACAGATACGCAGTATTTT
- | TRBJ2-5 | TRBV7-3 | many | CASSFGGAVLYQETQYF | TGTGCCAGCAGCTTTGGTGGGGCAGTTCTCTACCAAGAGACCCAGTACTTC
- | TRBJ2-7 | TRBV10-3 | - | CAISDFLRQEGNEQYF | TGCGCCATCAGTGATTTTTTGAGACAGGAGGGGAACGAGCAGTACTTC
TRBD2 | TRBJ2-3 | TRBV14 | many | CASSPRRKRPGGPSTDTQYF | TGTGCCAGCAGCCCGCGCCGGAAAAGACCGGGGGGACCTAGCACAGATACGCAGTATTTT
TRBD1 | TRBJ2-7 | TRBV29-1 | many | CSVEGTGRHEQYF | TGCAGCGTTGAAGGGACAGGGCGCCACGAGCAGTACTTC
TRBD1 | TRBJ2-3 | TRBV18 | many | CASSPTGGADTQYF | TGTGCCAGCTCACCGACAGGGGGCGCAGATACGCAGTATTTT
- | TRBJ1-4 | TRBV6-5 | - | CASSYSPDEKLFF | TGTGCCAGCAGTTACAGTCCCGATGAAAAACTGTTTTTT
- | TRBJ2-1 | TRBV7-9 | - | CASSLQGDEQFF | TGTGCCAGCAGCTTGCAGGGTGATGAGCAGTTCTTC
- | TRBJ2-3 | TRBV6-1 | many | CASSAPPADTQYF | TGTGCCAGCAGTGCACCCCCGGCAGATACGCAGTATTTT
TRBD1 | TRBJ2-7 | TRBV7-8 | many | CASSWAPGQGAYEQYF | TGTGCCAGCAGCTGGGCACCGGGACAGGGGGCGTACGAGCAGTACTTC
- | TRBJ1-4 | TRBV6-5 | many | CASRLNEKLFF | TGCGCCAGCAGACTTAATGAAAAACTGTTTTTT
- | TRBJ2-1 | TRBV4-1 | many | CASSQGGNEQFF | TGCGCCAGCAGCCAAGGGGGGAATGAGCAGTTCTTC
- | TRBJ2-1 | TRBV20-1 | - | CSARKVGQTNEQFF | TGCAGTGCTAGAAAGGTGGGGCAGACCAATGAGCAGTTCTTC
- | TRBJ1-2 | TRBV18 | many | CASSPDNYYGYTF | TGTGCCAGCTCACCAGACAATTACTATGGCTACACCTTC
- | TRBJ1-2 | TRBV19 | many | CASTSFDDGYTF | TGTGCCAGTACCTCGTTTGATGATGGCTACACCTTC
- | TRBJ1-2 | TRBV2 | - | CASSEGAGAAYGYTF | TGTGCCAGCAGTGAAGGGGCAGGGGCGGCCTATGGCTACACCTTC
- | TRBJ1-5 | TRBV5-6 | many | CASSLKGHISNQPQHF | TGTGCCAGCAGCCTGAAGGGACACATTAGCAATCAGCCCCAGCATTTT
- | TRBJ1-1 | TRBV5-1 | few | CASSVEGDTEAFF | TGCGCCAGCAGCGTCGAAGGGGACACTGAAGCTTTCTTT
TRBD1 | TRBJ1-2 | TRBV7-8 | once | CASSWALTGGDTF | TGTGCCAGCAGCTGGGCGCTTACAGGGGGGGACACCTTC
- | TRBJ1-1 | TRBV6-5 | - | CASSHTRTRGSTEAFF | TGTGCCAGCAGTCACACGCGAACGCGGGGGTCCACTGAAGCTTTCTTT
TRBD1 | TRBJ1-2 | TRBV5-4 | once | CASSGGLAPGTGYEGDGYTF | TGTGCCAGCAGTGGGGGATTAGCTCCCGGGACAGGGTATGAAGGGGATGGCTACACCTTC
TRBD1 | TRBJ2-3 | TRBV4-3 | many | CASSQRHRGSTDTQYF | TGCGCCAGCAGCCAACGGCACAGGGGTAGCACAGATACGCAGTATTTT